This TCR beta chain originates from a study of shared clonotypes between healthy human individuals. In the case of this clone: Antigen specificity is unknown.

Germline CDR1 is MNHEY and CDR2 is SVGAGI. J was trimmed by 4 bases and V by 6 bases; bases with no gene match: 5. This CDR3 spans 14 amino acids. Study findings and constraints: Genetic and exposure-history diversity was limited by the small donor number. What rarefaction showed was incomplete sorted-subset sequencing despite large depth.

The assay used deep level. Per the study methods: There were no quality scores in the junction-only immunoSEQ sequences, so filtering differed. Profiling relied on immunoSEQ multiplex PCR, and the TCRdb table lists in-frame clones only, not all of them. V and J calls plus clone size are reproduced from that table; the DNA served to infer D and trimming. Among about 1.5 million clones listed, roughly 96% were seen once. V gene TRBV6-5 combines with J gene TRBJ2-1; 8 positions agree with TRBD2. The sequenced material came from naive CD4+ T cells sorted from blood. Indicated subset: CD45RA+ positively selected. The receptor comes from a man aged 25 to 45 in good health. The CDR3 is CASRLTSAYNEQFF. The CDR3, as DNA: TGTGCCAGCAGGTTGACTAGCGCGTACAATGAGCAGTTCTTC.